These 5 T cell receptor beta chains were sequenced from one sample in a study of T cell therapy after organ transplantation. Time point described: 4-8 weeks after completion of therapy. The assay was immunoSEQ multiplex PCR, and TCRdb's table has in-frame clones only and misses some. The sample has 4,800 or so clones; around 68% are singletons. These receptors have no known antigen. The source material was CD8+ T cells from blood, sampled after autologous CMV-specific T cell therapy. The receptors here all came from a human patient who had received a solid organ transplant and had CMV disease. The T cells may partly be graft donor cells.

The CDR3 sequence: CASSFAAGIYNEQFF. In DNA, the CDR3 is TGTGCCAGTTCGTTTGCAGCAGGGATCTACAATGAGCAGTTCTTC. This chain uses TRBV19 with TRBJ2-1; D possibly corresponds to TRBD1 (5 bases). The ends were cut back, 8 bases at V and 3 bases at J, with 17 bases in the middle. The CDR3 runs to 15 residues. Germline V gene data show CDR1 as LNHDA and CDR2 as SQIVND (reference sequence).

This sequence joins TRBV6-6 and TRBJ1-5, with D perhaps TRBD1 (6 bases). The V end was cut by 5 bases, the J end by 1 base, with 15 bases between. CDR1 MNHNY and CDR2 SVGAGI come from the germline V gene (reference sequence). CDR3 length: 16 residues. CDR3 loop: CASSRYRDISNQPQHF. The CDR3 DNA follows: TGTGCCAGCAGTCGATACCGGGACATCAGCAATCAGCCCCAGCATTTT.

The chain uses TRBV6-1 and TRBJ1-1; D is perhaps TRBD1 (5 bases). The germline V gene has CDR1 MNHNS and CDR2 SASEGT. CDR3 length equals 15 residues. V was cut by 5 bases and J by 4 bases, with 17 bases left in between. The CDR3 nucleotides are TGTGCCAGCAGTCTAATCAGGGAAATCGGCACTGAAGCTTTCTTT. Protein sequence: CASSLIREIGTEAFF.

The V and J genes are TRBV11-2 and TRBJ2-7, with TRBD1 as a possible D gene (5 bases). V was shortened by 2 bases and J by 5 bases, with 13 bases between the two germline ends. The CDR3 loop spans 14 amino acids. Germline V CDR1 and CDR2: SGHAT, FQNNGV. The CDR3 protein is CASSLRQQPDEQYF. Here the CDR3 DNA reads TGTGCCAGCAGCTTAAGACAGCAGCCTGACGAGCAGTACTTC.

Judged by abundance, this clone is medium-sized. Written as DNA, the CDR3 is TGTGCCAGCAGTTTAGTCCCCTGGACCGGGACAGGGCCTGGAAACACCATATATTTT. Protein sequence: CASSLVPWTGTGPGNTIYF. The V gene is TRBV28, the J gene TRBJ1-3; TRBD1 aligns across 9 bases. The length of the CDR3 is 19 residues. The junction had 13 bases not matched to a gene; V was cut back by 2 bases and J by 2 bases. Germline values: CDR1 MDHEN, CDR2 SYDVKM.